Presented here are 19 T cell receptor beta chains from one specimen sequenced in a study of blood T cell repertoires in COVID-19. Produced via immunoSEQ multiplex PCR; TCRdb's table is partial and in-frame only. The table lists 44,000 or so clones, approximately 87% of them singletons. Sequencing was done on a sample of peripheral blood. The receptors were gathered from a human donor in a cohort sampled during active COVID-19.

This clone has only one observation. The J gene is TRBJ2-5, the V gene TRBV5-8, with 10 positions matching TRBD2. With V trimmed by 4 bases and J by 5 bases, 17 bases remained unmatched. This CDR3 is built from 18 residues. Germline lookup yields CDR1 SGHTS and CDR2 YDEGEE. Written as DNA, the CDR3 is TGTGCCAGCAGCCCCCTGTATCTAAGCGGGGGGGGCAAGGAGACCCAGTACTTC. Encoded protein: CASSPLYLSGGGKETQYF.

The J gene is TRBJ2-5, the V gene TRBV4-3, with 7 bases that match TRBD1. Per germline, CDR1 LGHNA and CDR2 YSLEER. This CDR3 contains 18 residues. Unmatched junction bases numbered 10, after V lost 0 bases and J lost 0 bases. CDR3 region: CASSQERGQGTDQETQYF. The DNA of the CDR3 is TGCGCCAGCAGCCAAGAGCGTGGCCAAGGGACAGACCAAGAGACCCAGTACTTC.

The rearrangement joins TRBV5-1 to TRBJ2-3, with 7 bases aligning to TRBD1. CDR3 size: 16 residues. Germline lookup yields CDR1 SGHRS and CDR2 YFSETQ. V shed 4 bases, J shed 5 bases, and the junction held 13 bases outside the gene matches. The CDR3 reads CASSLGSGGLEDTQYF. The CDR3 region has the DNA TGCGCCAGCAGCCTGGGGTCAGGGGGTTTGGAAGATACGCAGTATTTT.

V and J are TRBV15 and TRBJ2-3, with 14 nucleotides matching TRBD2. V trimming: 5 bases; J trimming: 5 bases; junction bases outside the gene matches: 6. Germline CDR1 and CDR2: LNHNV and YYDKDF (reference sequence). This CDR3 has 16 residues. This CDR3 is CATSGRLAGGQDTQYF. CDR3 coding DNA: TGTGCCACCAGCGGGAGACTAGCGGGGGGGCAAGATACGCAGTATTTT.

This chain uses TRBV12-3 or TRBV12-4 with TRBJ1-5, with unresolved D. This CDR3 has 13 residues. Deletions cut 3 bases from V and 6 bases from J, with 9 bases between. Here the CDR3 reads CASSFRSGQPQHF. CDR3 nucleotide sequence: TGTGCCAGCAGTTTTAGAAGTGGTCAGCCCCAGCATTTT.

This clone was observed once. V usage is TRBV9 and J usage is TRBJ2-5; 9 nucleotides align to TRBD2. With 0 bases clipped from V and 5 bases from J, the junction kept 11 bases outside the gene matches. The CDR3 has 17 residues. CDR1 and CDR2 from the germline V gene are SGDLS and YYNGEE. The CDR3 region is CASSVGGGAVRLETQYF. In nucleotides, the CDR3 is TGTGCCAGCAGCGTAGGCGGGGGGGCAGTTCGTCTGGAGACCCAGTACTTC.

The V call is TRBV25-1, the J call TRBJ2-1; the match to TRBD2 covers 9 bases. Germline V CDR1 and CDR2: MGHDK, SYGVNS. After removal of 2 bases from V and 5 bases from J, the junction contained 10 bases not matched to a gene. The CDR3 spans 17 residues. CDR3 sequence (DNA): TGTGCCAGCAGTGAAAGACGGCGGGGGGGCCATGACAATGAGCAGTTCTTC. Its translation is CASSERRRGGHDNEQFF.

This chain joins TRBV29-1 and TRBJ2-3, with D unresolved. The length of the CDR3 is 13 residues. V lost 7 bases and J lost 2, with 13 bases in between. Looked up from germline, CDR1 is SQVTM and CDR2 is ANQGSEA. CDR3 amino acids: CSGRLENTDTQYF. CDR3 DNA: TGCAGCGGACGACTCGAAAACACAGATACGCAGTATTTT.

The rearrangement joins TRBV20-1 to TRBJ1-1; 7 bases align to TRBD1. The germline gives CDR1 DFQATT, CDR2 SNEGSKA (reference sequence). The length of the CDR3 is 13 residues. Trimming took 3 bases from V and 4 from J; bases not matched to a gene: 5. The CDR3, as DNA: TGCAGTGCTAGTGCCCCAGGGGGCACTGAAGCTTTCTTT. This sequence encodes CSASAPGGTEAFF.

A single count supports this clone. This rearrangement joins TRBV10-3 to TRBJ2-5, with a weak D call TRBD2 (5 bases). Trimming took 5 bases from V and 5 from J, leaving 15 bases between them. The CDR3 sequence is 14 residues long. Germline lookup yields CDR1 ENHRY and CDR2 SYGVKD. CDR3 sequence reads: CAISSSVGEETQYF. The CDR3 DNA follows: TGTGCCATCAGTAGTAGCGTTGGGGAGGAGACCCAGTACTTC.

This clone is a singleton in its sample. The chain uses TRBV6-5 and TRBJ1-1; 7 bases agree with TRBD1. V dropped 4 bases and J dropped 11; count of bases not matched to a gene: 7. CDR1 and CDR2 from the germline V gene are MNHEY and SVGAGI. The CDR3 runs 12 residues. The CDR3: CASSSPTGRAFF. CDR3 nucleotide sequence: TGTGCCAGCAGTTCCCCGACAGGGCGCGCTTTCTTT.

The sample holds a few counts of this clone. This chain joins TRBV19 and TRBJ1-5, with TRBD1 identical over 12 bases. This CDR3 has 16 residues. V lost 5 bases to trimming and J lost 6 bases; unmatched junction nucleotides: 8. CDR1 is LNHDA, CDR2 SQIVND, per germline (reference sequence). The CDR3 here is CASSSSGTGGGQPQHF. The CDR3 nucleotides are TGTGCCAGTAGTTCCTCCGGGACAGGGGGCGGTCAGCCCCAGCATTTT.

The V and J genes are TRBV7-9 and TRBJ1-5; perhaps TRBD1 as D (6 bases). This CDR3 contains 16 residues. The germline V and J ends were trimmed by 1 base and 6 bases, with 16 bases remaining between them. Germline CDR1 is SEHNR and CDR2 is FQNEAQ (reference sequence). The CDR3 protein is CASSLDVPDRPQPQHF. The DNA for the CDR3 is TGTGCCAGCAGCTTAGATGTCCCCGACAGGCCTCAGCCCCAGCATTTT.

CDR3: CASSYETRGGNEQYF. As DNA, the CDR3 is TGCGCCAGCAGTTACGAAACCCGCGGAGGGAACGAGCAGTACTTC. This chain connects TRBV5-1 to TRBJ2-7, with D perhaps TRBD2 (6 bases). The germline CDR1 and CDR2 sequences are SGHRS and YFSETQ. CDR3 length equals 15 residues. V was clipped by 5 bases and J by 5 bases, with 20 bases between them.

This chain joins TRBV3-1 (or the pseudogene TRBV3-2) and TRBJ2-5; the D is unclear. CDR3 size: 14 residues. Germline CDR1 is LGHDT and CDR2 is YNNKEL (reference sequence). V lost 0 bases and J 2 bases, leaving 7 bases between the germline ends. The DNA of the CDR3 is TGTGCCAGCAGCCAAGACAGGCGTCAAGAGACCCAGTACTTC. It yields the protein CASSQDRRQETQYF.

The V gene is TRBV3-1 (or the pseudogene TRBV3-2), the J gene TRBJ1-1, with TRBD1 matching 7 bases. The germline gives CDR1 LGHDT, CDR2 YNNKEL (reference sequence). The junction had 2 bases not matched to a gene; V was cut back by 5 bases and J by 2 bases. The CDR3 is 13 amino acids. The CDR3 protein is CASSGDRNTEAFF. The CDR3 DNA follows: TGTGCCAGCAGCGGGGACAGAAACACTGAAGCTTTCTTT.

The chain uses TRBV7-9 and TRBJ1-2, with D unclear. The germline gives CDR1 SEHNR, CDR2 FQNEAQ (reference sequence). This CDR3 comprises 13 residues. Trimming took 0 bases from V and 6 from J, leaving 8 bases between them. For the CDR3, the DNA is TGTGCCAGCAGCTTAGCCGGGGAAGATGGCTACACCTTC. It is translated as CASSLAGEDGYTF.

V gene TRBV7-9 combines with J gene TRBJ2-1, with TRBD1 as a possible D gene (5 bases). Germline CDR1 reads SEHNR; CDR2 reads FQNEAQ (reference sequence). This CDR3 region has 14 residues. The V gene lost 4 bases and the J gene lost 4 bases, with 11 bases spanning the gap. The CDR3 reads CASSSLRQYNEQFF. CDR3 bases: TGTGCCAGCAGCTCCCTCCGACAGTACAATGAGCAGTTCTTC.

The J gene is TRBJ1-1, the V gene TRBV6-5; tentatively, D is TRBD1 (5 bases). The germline V and J ends were trimmed by 5 bases and 0 bases, with 13 bases remaining between them. This CDR3 is 15 amino acids long. The germline CDR1 and CDR2 sequences are MNHEY and SVGAGI. The chain's CDR3 is CASSRDDRLNTEAFF. The DNA of the CDR3 is TGTGCCAGCAGTAGAGATGACAGACTGAACACTGAAGCTTTCTTT.